This T cell receptor beta chain is from a study of T cell responses to AZD1222 COVID-19 vaccine. In the study overall: Second-dose timings of about 4 or about 12 weeks were pooled.

Study outcomes and limitations: Donors skewed white British and female; clonal diversity was possibly underestimated. Repertoires were collected only later (after the peak T cell response had occurred). With dominance at 160-218 and 743-854, vaccine-associated CD4 TCRs spanned spike.

Measured with immunoSEQ multiplex PCR; TCRdb has only the in-frame clones, and not every one. The data contain about 150,000 clones, around 94% of them singletons. Germline CDR1 and CDR2: SEHNR and FQNEAQ (reference sequence). This CDR3 spans 15 amino acids. With 3 bases clipped from V and 1 base from J, the junction kept 1 base outside the gene matches. Of note for this clone: The antigen remains unidentified.

The chain joins TRBV7-9 to TRBJ2-1; 9 bases agree with TRBD1. The sequencing used peripheral blood, collected on day 0 of AZD1222 vaccination. The sequence came from an adult in good health. CDR3 amino acids: CASSFGTGSYNEQFF. DNA for the CDR3: TGTGCCAGCAGCTTCGGGACAGGGTCCTACAATGAGCAGTTCTTC.